Described below is a single TCR beta chain sequence and its context. Its target is not known. The PCR ran on 60 Vbeta and 13 Jbeta primers. This table comes from immunoSEQ multiplex PCR, and its TCRdb copy is limited to in-frame clones, with some not included. The sample shows under 150,000 clones, about 80% of them seen only once. This sample is part of a study of cytomegalovirus exposure and HLA in healthy donors. Study-wide points: Overall, approximately 150 TCR beta chains were annotated as cytomegalovirus-associated.

Sequencing was carried out using PBMCs. The sequence was collected from a girl aged 2 to 9 in good health and CMV-seronegative.

CDR3 region: CASGGQGWTEAFF. The CDR3, as DNA: TGTGCCAGCGGCGGACAGGGTTGGACTGAAGCTTTCTTT. The chain is built from TRBV13 and TRBJ1-1; 8 nucleotides line up with TRBD1. Germline-derived CDR1 and CDR2 are PRHDT and FYEKMQ (reference sequence). This CDR3 has 13 residues. The V gene end was trimmed by 8 bases and the J gene end by 5 bases; junction bases not matched to a gene: 7.